These 4 T cell receptor beta chains share one sample of origin, sequenced in a study of CD8 T cells in ankylosing spondylitis. MiXCR was run by TCRdb on the 5' RACE reads, yielding one entry per CDR3 protein. The sample consists of some 250,000 distinct CDR3 sequences, 20% to 30% of them appearing once. Sequenced sample: blood, either unsorted or a sorted T cell fraction (not recorded which). The receptors stem from a male donor with ankylosing spondylitis or in good health (not recorded which).

The chain combines TRBV12-3 or TRBV12-4 with TRBJ2-3, with unresolved D. V was pared by 6 bases and J by 2 bases, with 18 bases between. This CDR3 region has 16 residues. CDR3 residues: CASSSGRVPSTDTQYF. The CDR3 DNA sequence: TGTGCCAGCAGCTCCGGCCGGGTCCCCTCCACAGATACGCAGTATTTT.

This clonotype was seen only a few times. This rearrangement joins TRBV6-1 to TRBJ2-7; no definite D call. The V gene lost 0 bases and the J gene lost 4 bases, with 7 bases spanning the gap. Looked up from germline, CDR1 is MNHNS and CDR2 is SASEGT. The CDR3 loop spans 13 amino acids. The CDR3 reads CASSEAPQYEQYF. The CDR3 nucleotides read TGTGCCAGCAGTGAAGCCCCCCAGTACGAGCAGTACTTC.

A few counts support this clonotype. This chain links TRBV6-5 with TRBJ1-4; tentatively, D is TRBD1 (5 bases). The V and J ends lost 2 bases and 10 bases respectively, with 26 bases between them. The CDR3 extends over 18 amino acids. Germline values: CDR1 MNHEY, CDR2 SVGAGI. DNA of the CDR3: TGTGCCAGCAGTTACGGTAGTGGGCCGGGACCGATTCTGACAAAACTGTTTTTT. This gives the protein CASSYGSGPGPILTKLFF.

V and J are TRBV10-3 and TRBJ2-6, with TRBD2 matching 7 bases. Germline values: CDR1 ENHRY, CDR2 SYGVKD. With V trimmed by 11 bases and J by 0 bases, 10 bases remained unmatched. CDR3 length: 16 residues. The CDR3 loop is CASAGTGGSGANVLTF. The CDR3 DNA follows: TGTGCCTCAGCGGGGACGGGAGGCTCTGGGGCCAACGTCCTGACTTTC.